This entry is about one T cell receptor (beta chain). The sample originates from a study of shared clonotypes between healthy human individuals. Clones were sequenced by immunoSEQ multiplex PCR, and TCRdb holds only the in-frame ones, with some missing. The data show 800,000 or so clones, around 96% seen once. Naive CD8 isolation took CD45RO-negative cells positively selected for CCR7 and excluded terminally differentiated effector memory CD45RA+ cells. This receptor was taken from a man under 40 in good health. Sequencing was done on a sample of naive CD8+ T cells sorted from blood.

The CDR3 sequence is CAWSGGDSGNTIYF. The CDR3 region has the DNA TGTGCCTGGAGCGGCGGCGACTCTGGAAACACCATATATTTT. The chain couples TRBV30 to TRBJ1-3; D unclear. Looked up from germline, CDR1 is GTSNPN and CDR2 is SVGIG (reference sequence). V lost 3 bases and J 0 bases, leaving 9 bases between the germline ends. The CDR3 sequence is 14 residues long.